Each of the 20 T cell receptor beta chains below was sequenced from the same sample in a study of T cells expressing NK-cell markers. Each CDR3 protein gets one entry in TCRdb, which reprocessed the 5' RACE reads and gives no DNA. The sample has about 550,000 distinct CDR3 sequences. The specimen sequenced was blood T cells: a sorted CD56 or NKG2C T cell subset, CD4+ or CD8+ T cells, or bulk PBMC T cells (not recorded which). The receptors stem from a man aged 18-30 years in good health.

V is TRBV6-2 or TRBV6-3 and J is TRBJ2-5; TCRdb's D call of TRBD2 is untestable without DNA. This CDR3 spans 14 amino acids. The germline CDR1 and CDR2 sequences are MNHEY and SVGEGT. The CDR3 protein is CAGCYSGAEGTQYF.

This chain links TRBV29-1 with TRBJ2-1; without DNA, the TCRdb call of TRBD1 cannot be checked. The CDR3 has 14 amino acids. Per germline, CDR1 SQVTM and CDR2 ANQGSEA. The chain's CDR3 is CSVDPGGVGNEQFF.

The J gene is TRBJ2-5, the V gene TRBV29-1; TCRdb indicates TRBD1, and absent DNA this call remains unverified. The CDR3 is made up of 16 amino acids. Germline-derived CDR1 and CDR2 are SQVTM and ANQGSEA. The CDR3 reads CSAPLQDRGKVKTQYF.

The chain carries TRBV29-1 and TRBJ2-3; the D call from TCRdb, TRBD1, cannot be confirmed without DNA. Looked up from germline, CDR1 is SQVTM and CDR2 is ANQGSEA. The CDR3 contains 14 residues. This CDR3 is CSVVSGTSTDTQYF.

The chain employs TRBV30 and TRBJ2-3; the TCRdb D gene call, TRBD2, has no DNA to confirm it. CDR1 and CDR2 (germline): GTSNPN, SVGIG (reference sequence). This CDR3 has 18 amino acids. The CDR3 is CAWRVSTPSGRVADTQYF.

V usage is TRBV7-8 and J usage is TRBJ2-3; TCRdb names TRBD2, which stays unverified in the absence of DNA. CDR1 and CDR2 (germline): SGHVS, FQNEAQ. CDR3 length: 17 amino acids. The CDR3 here is CASSPTRISGSTDTQYF.

The chain carries TRBV29-1 and TRBJ2-7; the D gene TCRdb calls, TRBD1, cannot be checked with no DNA. CDR3 size: 15 residues. The V gene's germline CDR1 is SQVTM and CDR2 ANQGSEA. Here the CDR3 reads CSVELTGVGVGEQYF.

This sequence joins TRBV28 and TRBJ2-1; TCRdb gives TRBD2 as the D gene, but with no DNA this cannot be confirmed. The CDR3 has 15 amino acids. Germline V gene data show CDR1 as MDHEN and CDR2 as SYDVKM. CDR3 loop: CASSYPLGLIREQFF. The whole variable domain, filled in from reference TRBV28 and TRBJ2-1, reads DVKVTQSSRYLVKRTGEKVFLECVQDMDHENMFWYRQDPGLGLRLIYFSYDVKMKEKGDIPEGYSVSREKKERFSLILESASTNQTSMYLCASSYPLGLIREQFFGPGTRLTVL.

V gene TRBV29-1 combines with J gene TRBJ2-5; the D call of TRBD1 rests on TCRdb alone, since no DNA is present to check it. This CDR3 comprises 13 residues. Germline-derived CDR1 and CDR2 are SQVTM and ANQGSEA. Here the CDR3 reads CSVARDRPETQYF.

This chain connects TRBV5-1 to TRBJ2-5; the D gene TCRdb calls, TRBD1, cannot be checked with no DNA. The CDR3 extends over 15 amino acids. Germline V gene lookup returns CDR1 SGHRS and CDR2 YFSETQ. The chain's CDR3 is CASSLDPGAGETQYF.

The chain is built from TRBV11-2 and TRBJ2-1. The CDR3 extends over 12 amino acids. In germline, CDR1 is SGHAT, CDR2 FQNNGV. The CDR3 sequence is CASSLFIQAQFF.

The chain uses TRBV7-9 and TRBJ1-5. This CDR3 comprises 13 residues. The V gene's germline CDR1 is SEHNR and CDR2 FQNEAQ (reference sequence). CDR3 amino acids: CASSLNSGQPQHF.

The CDR3 loop reads CASRLAGPNEQFF. The V call is TRBV6-2 or TRBV6-3, the J call TRBJ2-1; TCRdb returns TRBD2, unconfirmable since there is no DNA. In germline, CDR1 is MNHEY, CDR2 SVGEGT. The CDR3 totals 13 residues.

The rearrangement joins TRBV12-3 or TRBV12-4 to TRBJ1-5; TCRdb names TRBD1, which stays unverified in the absence of DNA. The CDR3 runs 16 residues. CDR3 sequence: CASSLGDRGTGQPQHF.

The chain uses TRBV29-1 and TRBJ2-7; TCRdb gives TRBD1 as the D gene, but with no DNA this cannot be confirmed. Germline assignment: CDR1 SQVTM and CDR2 ANQGSEA. The CDR3 extends over 13 amino acids. This chain's CDR3 is CSVYLGQSYEQYF.

V gene TRBV19 combines with J gene TRBJ1-1; the D call of TRBD1 rests on TCRdb alone, since no DNA is present to check it. The germline CDR1 and CDR2 sequences are LNHDA and SQIVND (reference sequence). The CDR3 is made up of 13 amino acids. The CDR3 here is CASSIRQGAEAFF.

V and J are TRBV5-5 and TRBJ2-1; the D gene TCRdb calls, TRBD1, cannot be checked with no DNA. Germline V gene data show CDR1 as SGHKS and CDR2 as YYEKEE (reference sequence). The length of the CDR3 is 17 residues. The CDR3 reads CASSSVPGTGYYNEQFF.

The CDR3 region is CASSQTGGSGANVLTF. The chain links TRBV5-1 to TRBJ2-6; the D call from TCRdb, TRBD1, cannot be confirmed without DNA. Germline V gene data show CDR1 as SGHRS and CDR2 as YFSETQ. The CDR3 is made up of 16 amino acids.

The chain links TRBV6-4 to TRBJ2-1; TCRdb selects TRBD2, and the lack of DNA leaves this call unchecked. This CDR3 is built from 13 residues. Germline CDR1 MRHNA, CDR2 SNTAGT. The CDR3: CASSRERRNEQFF.

The chain couples TRBV5-1 to TRBJ2-5; TCRdb reports TRBD2, a call that lacks DNA to check it against. This CDR3 contains 14 residues. Germline V gives CDR1 SGHRS, CDR2 YFSETQ. CDR3 protein: CASSEAGGGETQYF.